This T cell receptor (beta chain) is drawn from a study of blood T cell repertoires in COVID-19. Turning to the study itself: Donors in the United States, Italy and Spain gave samples during acute or convalescent COVID-19. T cells, B-cell-depleted T cells, or PBMCs supplied cDNA or gDNA.

Original processing notes: Estimation of nucleated cell counts was performed using reference gene primer amplification. The repertoire was sequenced with immunoSEQ multiplex PCR; TCRdb's copy has only in-frame clones and lacks some. V and J calls plus clone size are reproduced from that table; the DNA served to infer D and trimming. The sample shows about 240,000 clones, around 85% of them seen only once. Germline V gives CDR1 MRHNA, CDR2 SNTAGT. The CDR3 spans 16 residues. Germline trimming cut 4 bases from V and 0 bases from J; bases unmatched to any gene: 4. This clone is a singleton in its sample. Participant age was about 18 to 89 years, and participants resided in approximately 24 US areas.

The chain carries TRBV6-4 and TRBJ2-7; 12 nucleotides line up with TRBD2. This TCR was recovered from a woman between 40 and 50 years old with acute COVID-19. The specimen was PBMCs or T cells enriched from blood (not recorded which). CDR3 amino acids: CASSGTSGTSSYEQYF. CDR3 nucleotides: TGTGCCAGCAGTGGGACTAGCGGGACCTCCTCCTACGAGCAGTACTTC.